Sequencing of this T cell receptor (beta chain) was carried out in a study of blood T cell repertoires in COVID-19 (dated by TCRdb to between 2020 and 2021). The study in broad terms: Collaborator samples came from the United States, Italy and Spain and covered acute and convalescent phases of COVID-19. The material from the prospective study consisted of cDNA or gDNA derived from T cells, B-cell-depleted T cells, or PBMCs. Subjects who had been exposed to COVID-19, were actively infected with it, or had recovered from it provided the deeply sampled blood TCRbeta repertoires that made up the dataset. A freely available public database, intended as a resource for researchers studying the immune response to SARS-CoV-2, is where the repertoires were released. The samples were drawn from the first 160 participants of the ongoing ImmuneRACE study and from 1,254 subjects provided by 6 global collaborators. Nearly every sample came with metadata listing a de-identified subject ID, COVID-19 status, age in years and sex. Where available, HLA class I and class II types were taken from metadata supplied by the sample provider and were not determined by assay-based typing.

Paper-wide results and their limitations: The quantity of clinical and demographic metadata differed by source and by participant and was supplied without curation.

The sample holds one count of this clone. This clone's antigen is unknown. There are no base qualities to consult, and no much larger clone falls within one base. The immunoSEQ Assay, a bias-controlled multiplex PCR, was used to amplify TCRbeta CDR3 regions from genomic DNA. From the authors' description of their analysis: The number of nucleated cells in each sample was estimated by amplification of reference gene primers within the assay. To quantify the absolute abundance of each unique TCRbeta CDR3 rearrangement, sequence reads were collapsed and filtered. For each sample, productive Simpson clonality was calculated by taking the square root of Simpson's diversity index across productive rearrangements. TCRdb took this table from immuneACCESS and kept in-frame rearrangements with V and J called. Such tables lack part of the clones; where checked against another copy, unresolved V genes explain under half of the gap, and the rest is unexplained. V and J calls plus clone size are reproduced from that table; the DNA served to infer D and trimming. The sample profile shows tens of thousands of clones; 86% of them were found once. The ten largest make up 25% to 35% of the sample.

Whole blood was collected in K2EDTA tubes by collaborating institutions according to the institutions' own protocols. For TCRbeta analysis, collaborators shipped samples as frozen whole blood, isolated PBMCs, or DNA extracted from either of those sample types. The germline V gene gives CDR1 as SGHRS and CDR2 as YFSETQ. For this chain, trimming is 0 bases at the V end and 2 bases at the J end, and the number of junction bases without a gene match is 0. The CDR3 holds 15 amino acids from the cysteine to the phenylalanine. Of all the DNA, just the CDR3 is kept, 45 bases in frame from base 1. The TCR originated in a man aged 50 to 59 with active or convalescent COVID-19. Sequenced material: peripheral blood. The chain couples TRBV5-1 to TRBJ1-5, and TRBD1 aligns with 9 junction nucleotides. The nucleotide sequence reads TGCGCCAGCAGCTTGGGGACAGGGGGCAATCAGCCCCAGCATTTT. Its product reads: CASSLGTGGNQPQHF.